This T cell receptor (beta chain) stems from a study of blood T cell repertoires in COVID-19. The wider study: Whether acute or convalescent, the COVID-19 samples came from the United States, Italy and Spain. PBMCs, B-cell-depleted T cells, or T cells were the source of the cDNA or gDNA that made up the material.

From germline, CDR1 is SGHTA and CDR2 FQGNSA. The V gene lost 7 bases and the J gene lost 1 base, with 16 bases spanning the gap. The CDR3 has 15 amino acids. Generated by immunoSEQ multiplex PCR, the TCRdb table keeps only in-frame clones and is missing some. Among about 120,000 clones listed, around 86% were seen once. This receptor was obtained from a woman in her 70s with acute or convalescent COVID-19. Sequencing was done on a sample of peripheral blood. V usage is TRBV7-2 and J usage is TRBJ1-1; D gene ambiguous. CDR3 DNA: TGTGCCAGCAAATTTAAGAGAAACAGGAACACTGAAGCTTTCTTT. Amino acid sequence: CASKFKRNRNTEAFF. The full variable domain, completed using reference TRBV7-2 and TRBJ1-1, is GAGVSQSPSNKVTEKGKDVELRCDPISGHTALYWYRQSLGQGLEFLIYFQGNSAPDKSGLPSDRFSAERTGGSVSTLTIQRTQQEDSAVYLCASKFKRNRNTEAFFGQGTRLTVV.